This TCR beta chain was identified during a study of T cells in Graves' hyperthyroidism and ophthalmopathy. Study details: Sampling of peripheral blood happened at initial diagnosis, prior to any treatment.

Germline V lookup: CDR1 KGHSH, CDR2 LQKENI. The CDR3 sequence is 14 residues long. V was pared by 9 bases and J by 5 bases, with 16 bases between. This clonotype appeared many times. Authors of the study amplified TCR beta CDR3 regions from RNA transcripts. TCR CDR3 underwent first-round RT-PCR with the HTBI primer set. TCRdb itself ran the multiplex PCR reads through MiXCR, one entry per CDR3 protein. This table holds around 620,000 distinct CDR3 sequences, 14% found once. The clonotype originates from a woman aged 18-29 years with Graves' ophthalmopathy. Sequenced material: blood. The rearrangement joins TRBV18 to TRBJ2-2; maybe TRBD1 (5 bases). DNA for the CDR3: TGTGCCAGTCGAGACAGTGCCGATACCGGGGAGCTGTTTTTT. Translation gives CASRDSADTGELFF.